This T cell receptor (beta chain) was profiled in a study of cytomegalovirus exposure and HLA in healthy donors. Overall study: Researchers previously reported finding 90 million to 130 million unique TCR beta sequences from 150 million to 200 million T cells. Study-wide points: In a later analysis, at a false discovery rate of 0.05, under 20,000 TCR beta sequences were associated with HLA alleles. Excluded were some V segments that proved indistinguishable, including TRBV6-2 and TRBV6-3.

Although they were nominally healthy when sampled, donors likely had unrecorded immune exposures. With 60 Vbeta and 13 Jbeta primers, the PCR was carried out. Repertoires were generated with immunoSEQ multiplex PCR, while TCRdb's copy carries only in-frame clones and drops some. The sample includes some 76,000 clones, 75% to 90% seen only once; the top ten take roughly 2%. CDR1 and CDR2 (germline): SGHDT, YYEEEE. The CDR3 is 16 amino acids. This clone is a singleton in its sample. No antigen is known for it. Relative to the germline gene, one junction end is altered; a read error may explain this. Source material: PBMCs. The clonotype originates from a woman under 40 in good health and CMV-seronegative. The genes are TRBV5-6 and TRBJ1-1, with D possibly TRBD1 on 6 matching bases. CDR3 bases: TGTGCCAGCAGCTGGGCCTCGGACAGAAAAAACACTAAAGCTTTCTTT. As protein: CASSWASDRKNTKAFF.